This T cell receptor (beta chain) was identified during a study of blood T cells in healthy people across ages. Findings and caveats of the study: Since the PBMCs were unsorted, naive and antigen-experienced cells could not be conclusively compared. Across samples, TCR beta diversity tracked strongly with naive T cell percentage.

It was with a sample-barcoded 5' primer and a J-beta primer mix that a second PCR of roughly 7 to 12 cycles was run. Samples each returned at least 2.5 million CDR3-containing paired-end reads. TCRdb re-analysed the 5' RACE reads in MiXCR, keeping a single row per CDR3 protein. The table lists hundreds of thousands of distinct CDR3 sequences, about 30% of them singletons. Researchers isolated at least 7 million PBMCs per sample. Germline V gene sequence: CDR1 LGHNA, CDR2 YSLEER. CDR3 length: 14 residues. V was trimmed by 5 bases and J by 3 bases, leaving 10 bases between them. To note about this clonotype: Its target is unknown.

The gene calls are TRBV4-3 and TRBJ2-2; D uncertain. Sequenced material: blood. The clonotype comes from a woman of 80 years or more in good health. CDR3 residues: CASSASWDTGELFF. The CDR3, as DNA: TGCGCCAGCAGCGCCAGTTGGGACACCGGGGAGCTGTTTTTT.